This is a list of T cell receptor beta chains from one sample in a study of T-cell reconstitution after alpha-beta-depleted transplantation in children. One entry per CDR3 protein results from TCRdb running MiXCR on the PCR reads. The data show approximately 110,000 distinct CDR3 sequences, 20% to 25% seen once. Sequencing used PBMCs, mostly from graft donor cells, obtained 180 days after TCRalphabeta/CD19-depleted stem cell transplant. Receptors were obtained from a male patient aged 2 to 10 who had a stem cell transplant for chronic granulomatous disease, so the T cells may come from the graft donor. Each CDR3 is given with its conserved first and last residue. A D gene is named only where the DNA matches it firmly. Clone sizes are given selectively: once, few, many, or a class where the clone is expanded.

abundance	v_gene	d_gene	j_gene	CDR3aa	CDR3nt
many	TRBV3-1	.	TRBJ2-1	CASSQAGSGVNNEQFF	TGTGCCAGCAGCCAAGCAGGGTCAGGGGTAAATAATGAGCAGTTCTTC
many	TRBV7-2	.	TRBJ2-1	CASNPQVSSYNEQFF	TGTGCCAGCAACCCACAGGTTAGCTCCTACAATGAGCAGTTCTTC
.	TRBV7-2	.	TRBJ2-5	CASSLGLGIQETQYF	TGTGCCAGCAGCTTAGGATTGGGGATCCAAGAGACCCAGTACTTC
many	TRBV5-1	TRBD1	TRBJ1-1	CASSSSGTGDTEAFF	TGCGCCAGCAGTTCTTCCGGGACAGGGGACACTGAAGCTTTCTTT
many	TRBV20-1	TRBD1	TRBJ2-4	CSAILPTGILNIQYF	TGCAGTGCTATTCTCCCGACAGGGATTCTAAACATTCAGTACTTC
few	TRBV5-1	.	TRBJ2-7	CASSPSWTMRGVEQYF	TGCGCCAGCAGCCCCTCCTGGACTATGAGAGGGGTCGAGCAGTACTTC
.	TRBV15	.	TRBJ2-5	CATSRHQGQETQYF	TGTGCCACCAGCAGACACCAGGGTCAAGAGACCCAGTACTTC
.	TRBV12-3/TRBV12-4	.	TRBJ2-5	CASWTVQETQYF	TGTGCCAGCTGGACAGTTCAAGAGACCCAGTACTTC
.	TRBV6-1	.	TRBJ1-4	CASSPVGRQNEKLFF	TGTGCCAGCAGTCCGGTCGGACGGCAGAATGAAAAACTGTTTTTT
few	TRBV5-8	.	TRBJ2-7	CASSPLAPGSSYEQYF	TGTGCCAGCAGCCCCCTTGCCCCAGGGAGCTCCTACGAGCAGTACTTC
many	TRBV20-1	.	TRBJ2-3	CSATKGHSGTDTQYF	TGCAGTGCTACAAAAGGACACTCGGGCACAGATACGCAGTATTTT
.	TRBV12-3/TRBV12-4	.	TRBJ2-7	CASSFRGLPTLIYEQYF	TGTGCCAGCAGTTTTCGAGGGCTCCCTACGTTAATCTACGAGCAGTACTTC
many	TRBV20-1	TRBD2	TRBJ2-3	CSAPIAGGQRFTDTQYF	TGCAGTGCCCCGATAGCGGGAGGGCAACGTTTCACAGATACGCAGTATTTT
many	TRBV5-1	.	TRBJ2-3	CASSLNGSF	TGCGCCAGCAGCTTAAATGGATCTTTT
.	TRBV9	.	TRBJ2-1	CASGPGTTNYNEQFF	TGTGCCAGCGGACCTGGGACGACTAACTACAATGAGCAGTTCTTC
few	TRBV5-1	TRBD2	TRBJ2-3	CASSRLSGATDTQYF	TGCGCCAGCAGCAGATTGAGCGGGGCCACAGATACGCAGTATTTT
few	TRBV7-6	.	TRBJ1-2	CASSLDGGYSGYTF	TGTGCCAGCAGCTTAGACGGGGGATACAGTGGCTACACCTTC
.	TRBV5-5	TRBD2	TRBJ2-1	CASSQRLAGNYNEQFF	TGTGCCAGCAGTCAAAGACTAGCGGGGAACTACAATGAGCAGTTCTTC
many	TRBV28	TRBD1	TRBJ1-3	CASSPTGSGNTIYF	TGTGCCAGCAGCCCGACAGGGAGTGGAAACACCATATATTTT
few	TRBV9	TRBD1	TRBJ1-5	CASGTGAPFDQPQHF	TGTGCCAGCGGGACAGGAGCCCCGTTCGATCAGCCCCAGCATTTT
few	TRBV5-1	TRBD1	TRBJ1-1	CASSLGDREVEAFF	TGCGCCAGCAGCTTGGGAGACAGGGAGGTTGAAGCTTTCTTT
.	TRBV12-3/TRBV12-4	.	TRBJ1-6	CASSLNSAPNSPLHF	TGTGCCAGCAGTTTAAACAGCGCCCCTAATTCACCCCTCCACTTT
many	TRBV20-1	TRBD1	TRBJ2-5	CSAPTGWETQYF	TGCAGTGCTCCGACAGGGTGGGAGACCCAGTACTTC
many	TRBV12-3/TRBV12-4	TRBD2	TRBJ2-1	CASSKTSGTYNEQFF	TGTGCCAGCAGCAAGACTAGCGGGACCTACAATGAGCAGTTCTTC